The sequence of this T cell receptor beta chain was determined in a study of kidney transplant recipient with SARS-CoV-2 infection. MiXCR, applied by TCRdb to the reads, yields one record per CDR3 protein. The table has 250,000 or so distinct CDR3 sequences, about 28% seen once. Regarding this clonotype: The CDR3 does not close with the conserved phenylalanine or tryptophan, likely indicating a read error.

Per the germline V gene, CDR1 is MNHEY and CDR2 is SMNVEV (reference sequence). The CDR3 length is 14 residues. Trimming pared 7 bases from V and 0 bases from J, leaving 12 bases between. This sequence joins TRBV27 and TRBJ1-1, with no clear D. The input for sequencing was a blood sample, taken at baseline and on day 111 from a kidney transplant recipient. The receptor comes from a male patient younger than 45 who had COVID-19 and was a kidney transplant recipient. Some of these T cells may belong to the graft donor. CDR3 bases: TGTGCCAGCAATCCCCAAGCGATGAACACTGAAGCTTTCCTT. This sequence encodes CASNPQAMNTEAFL.